Below are 8 T cell receptor beta chains sequenced from a single sample in a study of identical twins. TCRdb reanalysed the 5' RACE reads using MiXCR and keeps one entry per CDR3 protein. The sample lists 200,000 to 250,000 distinct CDR3 sequences, about 13% occurring once. These sequences were also reported in another study, on yellow fever vaccine responses in identical twins.

Material: memory (CD45RO+) T cells sorted from blood. Receptors were obtained from a young woman in good health.

A few counts support this clonotype. This sequence joins TRBV19 and TRBJ2-3; D may match TRBD1 or TRBD2 (5 bases each). V was trimmed by 2 bases and J by 0 bases, leaving 9 bases between them. The CDR3 loop spans 15 amino acids. Germline V lookup: CDR1 LNHDA, CDR2 SQIVND (reference sequence). The CDR3 here is CASSIRDLSTDTQYF. The CDR3 nucleotides read TGTGCCAGTAGTATAAGGGACCTAAGCACAGATACGCAGTATTTT. Using reference TRBV19 and TRBJ2-3 for the parts outside the CDR3, the full variable domain is DGGITQSPKYLFRKEGQNVTLSCEQNLNHDAMYWYRQDPGQGLRLIYYSQIVNDFQKGDIAEGYSVSREKKESFPLTVTSAQKNPTAFYLCASSIRDLSTDTQYFGPGTRLTVL.

This clonotype has only a few counts. This sequence joins TRBV10-3 and TRBJ2-7; TRBD2 aligns across 13 bases. The V segment lost 5 bases and the J segment 0 bases; nucleotides outside the gene matches: 4. Looked up from germline, CDR1 is ENHRY and CDR2 is SYGVKD. CDR3 length: 16 residues. CDR3 protein: CAISSRTSGSSYEQYF. In nucleotides, the CDR3 is TGTGCCATCAGTAGCCGGACTAGCGGGAGCTCCTACGAGCAGTACTTC.

The CDR3 loop reads CASSIKRGAGELFF. In nucleotides, the CDR3 is TGTGCCAGCAGCATAAAGAGGGGCGCCGGGGAGCTGTTTTTT. This rearrangement joins TRBV7-9 to TRBJ2-2; D possibly matches TRBD1 or TRBD2 (5 bases each). V gave up 5 bases and J gave up 6 bases, with 13 bases separating them. Per germline, CDR1 SEHNR and CDR2 FQNEAQ (reference sequence). The CDR3 totals 14 residues.

This rearrangement joins TRBV5-5 to TRBJ1-1; D is possibly TRBD1 (6 bases). The CDR3 runs 13 residues. The ends were cut back, 2 bases at V and 7 bases at J, with 12 bases in the middle. Germline V lookup: CDR1 SGHKS, CDR2 YYEKEE (reference sequence). The CDR3 region is CASSLGVRGEAFF. The CDR3 DNA sequence: TGTGCCAGCAGCTTAGGAGTCAGGGGTGAAGCTTTCTTT.

The chain uses TRBV12-3 or TRBV12-4 and TRBJ2-7; D call uncertain. V lost 5 bases, J lost 4 bases, and 12 bases lay in between. The CDR3 sequence is 13 residues long. The CDR3 here is CASSPYWLYEQYF. The DNA of the CDR3 is TGTGCCAGCAGTCCTTATTGGTTATACGAGCAGTACTTC.

This clonotype was observed many times. V gene TRBV3-1 combines with J gene TRBJ2-6; D unclear. V gave up 10 bases and J gave up 1 base, with 11 bases separating them. This CDR3 is 14 amino acids long. The germline V gene has CDR1 LGHDT and CDR2 YNNKEL (reference sequence). The CDR3 here is CATQKNSGANVLTF. As DNA, the CDR3 is TGTGCCACCCAGAAAAATTCTGGGGCCAACGTCCTGACTTTC.

This clonotype appeared a few times. The rearrangement links TRBV2 to TRBJ2-1; 16 bases match TRBD2. Trimming at V came to 11 bases and at J to 5 bases, leaving 15 bases not matched to a gene. This CDR3 is 18 amino acids long. CDR1 and CDR2 (germline): SNHLY, FYNNEI. CDR3 sequence: CAGSNLGTSGRADNEQFF. The CDR3 DNA reads TGTGCCGGATCGAATCTCGGGACTAGCGGGAGGGCGGACAATGAGCAGTTCTTC.

There are a few counts of this clonotype. The chain uses TRBV12-3 or TRBV12-4 and TRBJ2-2; D is undetermined. The CDR3 is 13 residues long. Trimming removed 1 base at V and 9 bases at J, with 9 bases between. CDR3 nucleotides: TGTGCCAGCAGTTTAGTTGGCGGATGGGAGCTGTTTTTT. Its translation is CASSLVGGWELFF.